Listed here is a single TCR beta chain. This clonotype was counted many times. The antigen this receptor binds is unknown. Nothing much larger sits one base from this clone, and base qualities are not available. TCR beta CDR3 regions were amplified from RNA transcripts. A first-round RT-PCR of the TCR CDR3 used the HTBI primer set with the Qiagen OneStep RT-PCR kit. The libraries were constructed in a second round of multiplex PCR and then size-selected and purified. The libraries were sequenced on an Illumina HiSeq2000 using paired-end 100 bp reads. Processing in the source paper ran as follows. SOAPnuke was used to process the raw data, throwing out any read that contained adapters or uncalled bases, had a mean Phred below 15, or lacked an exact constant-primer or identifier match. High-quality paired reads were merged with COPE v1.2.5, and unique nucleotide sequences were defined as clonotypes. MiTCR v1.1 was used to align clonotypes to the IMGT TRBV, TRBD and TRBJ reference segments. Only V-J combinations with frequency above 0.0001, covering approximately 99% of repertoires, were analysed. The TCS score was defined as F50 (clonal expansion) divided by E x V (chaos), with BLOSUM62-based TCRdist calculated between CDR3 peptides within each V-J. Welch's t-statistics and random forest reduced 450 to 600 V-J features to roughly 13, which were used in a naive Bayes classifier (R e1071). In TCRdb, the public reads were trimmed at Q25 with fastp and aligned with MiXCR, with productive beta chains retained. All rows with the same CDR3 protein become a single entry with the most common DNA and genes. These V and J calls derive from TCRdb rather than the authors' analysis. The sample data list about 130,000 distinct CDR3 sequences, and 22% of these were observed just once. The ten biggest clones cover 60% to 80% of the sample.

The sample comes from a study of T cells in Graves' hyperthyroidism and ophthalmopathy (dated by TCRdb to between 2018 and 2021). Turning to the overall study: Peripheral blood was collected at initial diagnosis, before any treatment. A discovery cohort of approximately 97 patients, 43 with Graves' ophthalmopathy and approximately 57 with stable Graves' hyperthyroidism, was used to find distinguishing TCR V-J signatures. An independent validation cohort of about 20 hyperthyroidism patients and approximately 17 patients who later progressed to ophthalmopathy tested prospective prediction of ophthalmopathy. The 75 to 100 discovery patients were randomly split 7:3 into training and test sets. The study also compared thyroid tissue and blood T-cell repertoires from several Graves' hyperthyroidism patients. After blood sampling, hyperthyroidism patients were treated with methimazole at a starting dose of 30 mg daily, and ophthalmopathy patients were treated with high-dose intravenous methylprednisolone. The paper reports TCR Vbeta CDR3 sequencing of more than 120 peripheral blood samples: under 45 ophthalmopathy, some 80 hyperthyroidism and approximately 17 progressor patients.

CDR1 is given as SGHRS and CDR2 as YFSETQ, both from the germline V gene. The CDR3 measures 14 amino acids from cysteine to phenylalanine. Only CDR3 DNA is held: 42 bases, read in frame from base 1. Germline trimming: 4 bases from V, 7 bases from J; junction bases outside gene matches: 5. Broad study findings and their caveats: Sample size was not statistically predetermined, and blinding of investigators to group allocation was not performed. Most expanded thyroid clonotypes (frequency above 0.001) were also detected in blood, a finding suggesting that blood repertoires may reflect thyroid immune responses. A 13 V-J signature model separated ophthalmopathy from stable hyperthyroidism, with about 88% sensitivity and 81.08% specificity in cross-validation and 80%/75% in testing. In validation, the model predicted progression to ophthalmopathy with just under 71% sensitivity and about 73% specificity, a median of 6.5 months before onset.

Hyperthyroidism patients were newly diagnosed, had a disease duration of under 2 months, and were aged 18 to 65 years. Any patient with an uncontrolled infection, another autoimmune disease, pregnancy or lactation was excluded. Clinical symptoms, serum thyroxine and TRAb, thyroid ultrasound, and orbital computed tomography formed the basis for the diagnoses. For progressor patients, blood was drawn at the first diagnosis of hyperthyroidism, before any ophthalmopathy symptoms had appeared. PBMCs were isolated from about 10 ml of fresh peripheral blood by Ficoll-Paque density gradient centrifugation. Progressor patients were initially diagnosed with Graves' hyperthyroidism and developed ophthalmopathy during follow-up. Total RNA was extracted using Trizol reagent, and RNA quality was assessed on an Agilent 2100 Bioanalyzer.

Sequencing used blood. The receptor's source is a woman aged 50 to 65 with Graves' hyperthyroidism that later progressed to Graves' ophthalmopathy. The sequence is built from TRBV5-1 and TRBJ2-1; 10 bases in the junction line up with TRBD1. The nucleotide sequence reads TGCGCCAGCAGCCTAGGGGGACAGGGGAATGAGCAGTTCTTC. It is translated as CASSLGGQGNEQFF.